Many counts were recorded for the clone carrying this T cell receptor (beta chain). TCRdb ran MiXCR on the PCR reads. The sample has tens of thousands of clones; 20% to 25% are singletons. CDR3 length equals 12 residues. Germline assignment: CDR1 LNHDA and CDR2 SQIVND (reference sequence). The V gene lost 3 bases and the J gene lost 7 bases, with 9 bases spanning the gap. This specimen belongs to a study of metastatic and nonmetastatic thyroid tumors. On the study more broadly: Across blood and tumor or nodule tissue, repertoires from malignant and benign thyroid patients were compared with one another.

Nobody among the patients had been given any treatment before thyroid surgery. Sequenced material: blood. This receptor was taken from a female donor with papillary thyroid cancer or a benign thyroid nodule (not recorded which). Some clones in this sample may be carry-over from other donors' samples. The chain recombines TRBV19 with TRBJ1-1; D is unclear. The CDR3 loop is CASSISQNEAFF. DNA for the CDR3: TGTGCCAGTAGTATTTCCCAGAATGAAGCTTTCTTT. The entire variable domain, with the rest obtained from reference TRBV19 and TRBJ1-1, is as follows: DGGITQSPKYLFRKEGQNVTLSCEQNLNHDAMYWYRQDPGQGLRLIYYSQIVNDFQKGDIAEGYSVSREKKESFPLTVTSAQKNPTAFYLCASSISQNEAFFGQGTRLTVV.